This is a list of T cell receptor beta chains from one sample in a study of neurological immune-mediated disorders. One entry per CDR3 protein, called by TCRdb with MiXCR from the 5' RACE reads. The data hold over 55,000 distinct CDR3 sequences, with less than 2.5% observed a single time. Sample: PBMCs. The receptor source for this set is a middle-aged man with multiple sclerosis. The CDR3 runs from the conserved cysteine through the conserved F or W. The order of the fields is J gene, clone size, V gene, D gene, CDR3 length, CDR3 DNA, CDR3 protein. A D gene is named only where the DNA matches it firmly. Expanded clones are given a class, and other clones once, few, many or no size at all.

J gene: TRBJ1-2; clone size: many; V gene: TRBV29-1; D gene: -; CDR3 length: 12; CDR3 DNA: TGCAGCGTTGACCAGGGAGGCTATGGCTACACCTTC; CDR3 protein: CSVDQGGYGYTF
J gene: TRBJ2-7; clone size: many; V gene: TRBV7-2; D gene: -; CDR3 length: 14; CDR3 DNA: TGTGCCAGCAGCTTAGCGAGCGGTTCCTACGAGCAGTACTTC; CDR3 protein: CASSLASGSYEQYF
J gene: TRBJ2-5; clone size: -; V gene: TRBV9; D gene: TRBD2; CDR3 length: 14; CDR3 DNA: TGTGCCAGCACTAGCGGGGCCCCTCAAGAGACCCAGTACTTC; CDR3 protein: CASTSGAPQETQYF
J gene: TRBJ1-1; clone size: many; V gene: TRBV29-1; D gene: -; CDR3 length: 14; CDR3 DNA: TGCAGCGTTGAATTGCGCATTGGGGCCACTGAAGCTTTCTTT; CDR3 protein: CSVELRIGATEAFF
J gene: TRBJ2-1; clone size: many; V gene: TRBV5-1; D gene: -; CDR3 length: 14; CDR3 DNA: TGCGCCAGCACCCTCGGGACCTCCTACAATGAGCAGTTCTTC; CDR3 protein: CASTLGTSYNEQFF
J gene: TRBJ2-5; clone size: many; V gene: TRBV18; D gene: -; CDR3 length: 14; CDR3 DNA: TGTGCCAGCTCACCACCCAACCTCCGAGAGACCCAGTACTTC; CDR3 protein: CASSPPNLRETQYF
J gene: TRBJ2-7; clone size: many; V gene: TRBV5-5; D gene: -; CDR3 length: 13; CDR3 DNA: TGTGCCAGCAGCTCCTGGACCGCGGTCGAGCAGTACTTC; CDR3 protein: CASSSWTAVEQYF
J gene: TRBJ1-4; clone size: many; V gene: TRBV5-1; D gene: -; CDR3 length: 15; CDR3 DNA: TGCGCCAGCAGCTTGGACAGTCGGGTGAGCGAAAAACTGTTTTTT; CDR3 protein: CASSLDSRVSEKLFF
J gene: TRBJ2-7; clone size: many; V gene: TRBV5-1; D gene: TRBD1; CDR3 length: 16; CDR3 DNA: TGCGCCAGCAGCTGGAAACAGGGGGCTTCGATCTACGAGCAGTACTTC; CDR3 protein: CASSWKQGASIYEQYF
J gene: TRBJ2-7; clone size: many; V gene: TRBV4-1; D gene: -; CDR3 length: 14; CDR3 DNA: TGCGCCAGCAGTCGGGGTTCCCCGGGGATCGAGCAGTACTTC; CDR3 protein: CASSRGSPGIEQYF
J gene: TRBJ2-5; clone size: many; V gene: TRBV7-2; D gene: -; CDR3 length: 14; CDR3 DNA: TGTGCCAGCACCCCGGGGCCCCCTCGTTGGACCCAGTACTTC; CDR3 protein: CASTPGPPRWTQYF
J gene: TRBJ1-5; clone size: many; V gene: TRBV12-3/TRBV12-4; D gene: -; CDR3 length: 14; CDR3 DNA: TGTGCCAGCAGTTTAAGGGACAACAATCAGCCCCAGCATTTT; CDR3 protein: CASSLRDNNQPQHF
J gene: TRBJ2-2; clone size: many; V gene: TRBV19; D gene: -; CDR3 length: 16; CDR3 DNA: TGTGCCAGTAGGACCCAAGACAGAGTGAACACCGGGGAGCTGTTTTTT; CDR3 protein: CASRTQDRVNTGELFF
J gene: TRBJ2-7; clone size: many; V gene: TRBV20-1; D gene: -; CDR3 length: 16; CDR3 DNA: TGCAGTGCTAGACGTGTCACCTCCTTCTCCTCCTACGAGCAGTACTTC; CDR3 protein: CSARRVTSFSSYEQYF
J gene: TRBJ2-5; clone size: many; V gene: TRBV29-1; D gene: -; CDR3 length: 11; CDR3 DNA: TGCAGCGTCCTGATAGCGGAGACCCAGTACTTC; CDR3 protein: CSVLIAETQYF
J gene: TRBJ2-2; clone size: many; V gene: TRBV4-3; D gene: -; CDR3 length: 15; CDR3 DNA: TGCGCCAGCAGCCAAGAGGGGTGGAACACCGGGGAGCTGTTTTTT; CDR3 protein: CASSQEGWNTGELFF
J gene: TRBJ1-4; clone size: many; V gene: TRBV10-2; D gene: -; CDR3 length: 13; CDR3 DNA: TGCGCCAGCAGTGAGACGTGGTGGGAAAAACTGTTTTTT; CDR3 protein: CASSETWWEKLFF
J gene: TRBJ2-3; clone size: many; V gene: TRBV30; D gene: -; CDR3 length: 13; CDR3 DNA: TGTGCCTGGACTACTACAGGTGTGGATACGCAGTATTTT; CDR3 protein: CAWTTTGVDTQYF
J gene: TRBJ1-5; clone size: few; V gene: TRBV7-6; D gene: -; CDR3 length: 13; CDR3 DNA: TGTGCCAGCAGCTTAGATGGGGCCCAGCCCCAGCATTTT; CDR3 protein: CASSLDGAQPQHF
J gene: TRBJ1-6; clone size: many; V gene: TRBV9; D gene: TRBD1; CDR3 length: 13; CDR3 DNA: TGTGCCAGCAGCAAAACGACAGGGGAACCCCTCCACTTT; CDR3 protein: CASSKTTGEPLHF
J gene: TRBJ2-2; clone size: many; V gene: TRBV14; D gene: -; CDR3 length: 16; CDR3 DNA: TGTGCCAGCAGCCGGCACGCCACTCGGAACACCGGGGAGCTGTTTTTT; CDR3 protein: CASSRHATRNTGELFF
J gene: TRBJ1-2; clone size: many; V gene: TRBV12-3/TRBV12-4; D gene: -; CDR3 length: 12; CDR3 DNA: TGTGCCAGCAGTTTTATCCGGCGAGGCTACACCTTC; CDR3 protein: CASSFIRRGYTF
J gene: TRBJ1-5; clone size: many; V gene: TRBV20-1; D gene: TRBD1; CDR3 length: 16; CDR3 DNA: TGCAGTGCTACCCGGGACAGGGTAGGCGGCAATCAGCCCCAGCATTTT; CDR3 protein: CSATRDRVGGNQPQHF
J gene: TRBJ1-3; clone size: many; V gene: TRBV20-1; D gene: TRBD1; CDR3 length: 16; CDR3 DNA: TGCAGTGCTCCCGGGACAGGGGAAGTCCCGGGAAACACCATATATTTT; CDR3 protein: CSAPGTGEVPGNTIYF
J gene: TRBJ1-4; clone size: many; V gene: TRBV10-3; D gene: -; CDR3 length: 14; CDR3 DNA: TGTGCCATCAGTGGGGCAGGGCCGAATGAAAAACTGTTTTTT; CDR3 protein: CAISGAGPNEKLFF
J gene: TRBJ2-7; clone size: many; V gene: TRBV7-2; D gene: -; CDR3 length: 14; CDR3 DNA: TGTGCCAGCAGCCCCAGGGACCGCCGCGCCGAGCAGTACTTC; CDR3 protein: CASSPRDRRAEQYF
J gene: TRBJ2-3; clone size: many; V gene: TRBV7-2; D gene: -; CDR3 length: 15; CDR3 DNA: TGTGCCAGCAGCTTAGGTCGGGGATCCACAGATACGCAGTATTTT; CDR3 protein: CASSLGRGSTDTQYF
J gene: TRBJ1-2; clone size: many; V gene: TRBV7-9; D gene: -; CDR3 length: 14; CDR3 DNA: TGTGCCAGCAGCAACCCTCCTACTAACTATGGCTACACCTTC; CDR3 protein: CASSNPPTNYGYTF
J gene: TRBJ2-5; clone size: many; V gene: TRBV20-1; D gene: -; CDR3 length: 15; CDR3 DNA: TGCAGTGCTAGAGAGAGACAGGAGCCACAAGAGACCCAGTACTTC; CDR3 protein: CSARERQEPQETQYF
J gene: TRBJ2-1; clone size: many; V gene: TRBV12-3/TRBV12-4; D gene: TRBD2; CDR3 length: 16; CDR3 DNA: TGTGCCAGCAGTTCATGGGCAGCGGGGACCTACAATGAGCAGTTCTTC; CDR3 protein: CASSSWAAGTYNEQFF
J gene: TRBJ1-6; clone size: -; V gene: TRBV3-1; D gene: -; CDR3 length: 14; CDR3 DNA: TGTGCCAGCAGCCAAGATCGGGCAAATTCAACCCTCAACTTT; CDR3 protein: CASSQDRANSTLNF